The 14 T cell receptor beta chains given below trace back to one sample, sequenced in a study of monozygotic twins with inflammatory bowel disease. TCRdb reprocessed the 5' RACE reads, with one entry per CDR3 protein and no DNA. The table for this sample gives roughly 200,000 distinct CDR3 sequences. Specimen: blood. The source is a human donor with ulcerative colitis or Crohn's disease, or a healthy co-twin of an affected twin (not recorded which).

This chain connects TRBV7-9 to TRBJ2-5; the D call from TCRdb, TRBD1, cannot be confirmed without DNA. CDR3 length: 15 amino acids. Germline V gives CDR1 SEHNR, CDR2 FQNEAQ (reference sequence). The CDR3 reads CASSNTGTSRETQYF.

The J gene is TRBJ1-1, the V gene TRBV3-1; TCRdb returns TRBD1, unconfirmable since there is no DNA. The CDR3 covers 14 residues. CDR1 and CDR2 (germline): LGHDT, YNNKEL (reference sequence). Here the CDR3 reads CASSQSPGQREAFF.

The chain links TRBV25-1 to TRBJ2-6; TCRdb's assignment of TRBD1 cannot be checked, as there is no DNA. The germline V gene encodes CDR1 MGHDK and CDR2 SYGVNS. The length of the CDR3 is 17 residues. CDR3 sequence: CASSGGTGDSGANVLTF.

The chain recombines TRBV12-3 or TRBV12-4 with TRBJ2-3; TCRdb reports TRBD1, a call that lacks DNA to check it against. CDR3 size: 15 residues. Here the CDR3 reads CASSLVAGRTDTQYF.

The rearrangement uses TRBV7-9 and TRBJ2-1. The germline gives CDR1 SEHNR, CDR2 FQNEAQ (reference sequence). This CDR3 is 15 amino acids long. CDR3 protein: CASSFSGDPYNEQFF.

The chain is built from TRBV6-1 and TRBJ1-6; TCRdb indicates TRBD1, and absent DNA this call remains unverified. Looked up from germline, CDR1 is MNHNS and CDR2 is SASEGT. This CDR3 spans 14 amino acids. CDR3 loop: CASSKGTANSPLHF.

The rearrangement uses TRBV28 and TRBJ1-2. Germline assignment: CDR1 MDHEN and CDR2 SYDVKM. This CDR3 region has 12 residues. This CDR3 reads CASSLLRVGYTF.

The CDR3 here is CASRVSVDLYYNEQFF. The chain combines TRBV6-1 with TRBJ2-1. The length of the CDR3 is 16 residues. Per the germline V gene, CDR1 is MNHNS and CDR2 is SASEGT.

The chain uses TRBV12-3 or TRBV12-4 and TRBJ2-2. CDR3 length: 14 residues. CDR3 sequence reads: CATTKTQNTGELFF.

The genes are TRBV5-1 and TRBJ1-6. The CDR3 extends over 16 amino acids. Germline CDR1 is SGHRS and CDR2 is YFSETQ. CDR3 sequence: CASSLTVSSYNSPLHF. The complete variable domain, with remaining parts taken from reference TRBV5-1 and TRBJ1-6, reads KAGVTQTPRYLIKTRGQQVTLSCSPISGHRSVSWYQQTPGQGLQFLFEYFSETQRNKGNFPGRFSGRQFSNSRSEMNVSTLELGDSALYLCASSLTVSSYNSPLHFGNGTRLTVT.

The CDR3: CASSFQGVTDTQYF. V and J are TRBV12-3 or TRBV12-4 and TRBJ2-3; TCRdb calls TRBD1, which cannot be checked without DNA. This CDR3 spans 14 amino acids.

V is TRBV3-1 and J is TRBJ2-3; no DNA is available, so the TRBD2 call from TCRdb remains unchecked. The germline gives CDR1 LGHDT, CDR2 YNNKEL (reference sequence). The CDR3 loop spans 14 amino acids. Here the CDR3 reads CASSQVAGRDTQYF.

CDR3 in amino acids: CASSLFSGGALDTQYF. The chain has TRBV5-1 and TRBJ2-3; TCRdb's assignment of TRBD2 cannot be checked, as there is no DNA. Germline CDR1 and CDR2: SGHRS and YFSETQ. CDR3 length: 16 residues.

V gene TRBV6-5 combines with J gene TRBJ2-1. The CDR3 is made up of 16 amino acids. CDR1 is MNHEY and CDR2 is SVGAGI in the germline V gene. The CDR3 here is CASSYRSRTRYNEQFF.